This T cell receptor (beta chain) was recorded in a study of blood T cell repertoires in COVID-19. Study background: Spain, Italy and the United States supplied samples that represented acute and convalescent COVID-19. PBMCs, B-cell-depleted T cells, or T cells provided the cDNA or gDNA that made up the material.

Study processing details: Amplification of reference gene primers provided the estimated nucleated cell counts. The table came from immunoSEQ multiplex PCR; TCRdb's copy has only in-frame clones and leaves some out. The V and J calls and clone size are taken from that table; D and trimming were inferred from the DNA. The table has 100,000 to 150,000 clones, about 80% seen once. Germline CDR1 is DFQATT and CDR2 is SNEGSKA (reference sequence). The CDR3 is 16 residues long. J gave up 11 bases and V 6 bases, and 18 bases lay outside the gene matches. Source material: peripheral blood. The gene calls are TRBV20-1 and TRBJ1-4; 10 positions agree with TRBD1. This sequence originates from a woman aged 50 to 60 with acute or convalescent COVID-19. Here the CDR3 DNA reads TGCAGTGCCAGTCACGCAGGGGACAGGGGAAAGTTGAAACTGTTTTTT. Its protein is CSASHAGDRGKLKLFF.